These 16 T cell receptor beta chains came from one sample sequenced in a study of T cell responses to AZD1222 COVID-19 vaccine. Assay: immunoSEQ multiplex PCR; the TCRdb copy retains only in-frame clones and omits some. The table shows some 95,000 clones, with about 86% occurring only once. This specimen consisted of peripheral blood, obtained on day 0 of AZD1222 vaccination. The receptors here all came from an adult in good health.

V gene TRBV7-9 combines with J gene TRBJ1-1, with D perhaps TRBD1 (6 bases). This CDR3 is 15 amino acids long. Trimming pared 6 bases from V and 2 bases from J, leaving 16 bases between. Germline V gene sequence: CDR1 SEHNR, CDR2 FQNEAQ (reference sequence). The CDR3 protein is CASSKTTGGNTEAFF. CDR3 nucleotide sequence: TGTGCCAGCAGTAAGACGACAGGCGGCAACACTGAAGCTTTCTTT. The variable domain in full, completed from reference TRBV7-9 and TRBJ1-1, reads DTGVSQNPRHKITKRGQNVTFRCDPISEHNRLYWYRQTLGQGPEFLTYFQNEAQLEKSRLLSDRFSAERPKGSFSTLEIQRTEQGDSAMYLCASSKTTGGNTEAFFGQGTRLTVV.

V gene TRBV27 combines with J gene TRBJ2-7, with TRBD1 matching over 9 bases. The ends lost 8 bases at V and 2 bases at J; junction bases unmatched: 4. CDR3 size: 13 residues. Germline loops: CDR1 MNHEY, CDR2 SMNVEV (reference sequence). The CDR3 loop reads CASGQGFTYEQYF. The DNA of the CDR3 is TGTGCCAGCGGACAGGGGTTTACCTACGAGCAGTACTTC.

The chain couples TRBV2 to TRBJ1-3, with no clear D. Germline assignment: CDR1 SNHLY and CDR2 FYNNEI. The CDR3 sequence is 14 residues long. V lost 6 bases and J 0 bases, leaving 9 bases between the germline ends. This CDR3 is CASRVQSSGNTIYF. The DNA for the CDR3 is TGTGCCAGCAGAGTTCAGAGCTCTGGAAACACCATATATTTT.

The chain is built from TRBV7-2 and TRBJ2-3, with 7 bases identical to TRBD2. The germline V gene has CDR1 SGHTA and CDR2 FQGNSA. V shed 0 bases, J shed 7 bases, and the junction held 7 bases outside the gene matches. The length of the CDR3 is 15 residues. CDR3 region: CASSLATTSRHTQYF. In DNA, the CDR3 is TGTGCCAGCAGCTTAGCGACGACTAGCAGACATACGCAGTATTTT.

The rearrangement joins TRBV5-4 to TRBJ1-4, with a possible D match to TRBD1 (5 bases). The V end lost 1 base, the J end lost 7 bases, and 11 bases lay between the germline ends. From germline, CDR1 is SGHNT and CDR2 YYREEE (reference sequence). The CDR3 runs 14 residues. CDR3 residues: CASSLPDTTEKLFF. The CDR3, as DNA: TGTGCCAGCAGCTTGCCGGACACAACTGAAAAACTGTTTTTT.

The chain combines TRBV19 with TRBJ2-7, with a weak D call TRBD1 (6 bases). Germline V gives CDR1 LNHDA, CDR2 SQIVND (reference sequence). V lost 5 bases to trimming and J lost 0 bases, with 11 bases between them. This CDR3 is built from 14 residues. CDR3 protein: CASSPRDTSYEQYF. CDR3 DNA sequence: TGTGCCAGTAGTCCAAGGGACACCTCCTACGAGCAGTACTTC. Filled out from reference TRBV19 and TRBJ2-7, the complete variable domain reads DGGITQSPKYLFRKEGQNVTLSCEQNLNHDAMYWYRQDPGQGLRLIYYSQIVNDFQKGDIAEGYSVSREKKESFPLTVTSAQKNPTAFYLCASSPRDTSYEQYFGPGTRLTVT.

CDR3: CSVDSRTFSSTDTQYF. The CDR3 DNA sequence: TGCAGCGTAGATTCTCGGACCTTTTCATCCACAGATACGCAGTATTTT. J is TRBJ2-3 and V is TRBV29-1; D uncertain. CDR1 and CDR2 from the germline V gene are SQVTM and ANQGSEA. Trimming cost V 6 bases and J 2 bases, with 21 bases left between them. The CDR3 runs to 16 residues.

The chain links TRBV5-4 to TRBJ2-3; 8 bases line up with TRBD2. The V gene end was trimmed by 4 bases and the J gene end by 3 bases; junction bases not matched to a gene: 7. This CDR3 has 15 amino acids. Per the germline V gene, CDR1 is SGHNT and CDR2 is YYREEE (reference sequence). CDR3 protein: CASSPPGTRTDTQYF. The CDR3, as DNA: TGTGCCAGCAGCCCGCCCGGGACTAGGACAGATACGCAGTATTTT.

This clone came up once. This chain joins TRBV10-3 and TRBJ2-3; D gene unclear. Germline CDR1 and CDR2: ENHRY and SYGVKD. This CDR3 is 13 amino acids long. V lost 2 bases and J lost 1, with 4 bases in between. In nucleotides, the CDR3 is TGTGCCATCAGTGAGCGGGGCACAGATACGCAGTATTTT. It encodes CAISERGTDTQYF.

The chain is built from TRBV7-9 and TRBJ2-3; 13 bases map to TRBD2. The CDR3 length is 16 residues. The ends lost 5 bases at V and 4 bases at J; junction bases unmatched: 6. Germline assignment: CDR1 SEHNR and CDR2 FQNEAQ (reference sequence). The CDR3 reads CASSKTSGGRADTQYF. The CDR3 nucleotides are TGTGCCAGCAGCAAGACTAGCGGGGGGAGGGCAGATACGCAGTATTTT.

Only one count was recorded for this clone. The chain has TRBV13 and TRBJ2-7; D unresolved. This CDR3 is 11 amino acids long. The V gene's germline CDR1 is PRHDT and CDR2 FYEKMQ (reference sequence). Trimming pared 0 bases from V and 7 bases from J, leaving 4 bases between. The CDR3 DNA sequence: TGTGCCAGCAGCTTAGGGGGGGAGCAGTACTTC. This sequence encodes CASSLGGEQYF.

This clone appeared a single time. V gene TRBV7-8 combines with J gene TRBJ2-2; D not resolved. The CDR3 runs to 15 residues. V was clipped by 5 bases and J by 6 bases, with 16 bases between them. In germline, CDR1 is SGHVS, CDR2 FQNEAQ. The CDR3 DNA reads TGTGCCAGCAGCCTACCTGCCGGAACCCCCGGGGAGCTGTTTTTT. Translated, it gives CASSLPAGTPGELFF.

In this sample, this clone turned up a few times. The J gene is TRBJ1-1, the V gene TRBV7-9, with D unclear. The CDR3 has 13 residues. Germline lookup yields CDR1 SEHNR and CDR2 FQNEAQ (reference sequence). The V gene lost 2 bases and the J gene lost 10 bases, with 14 bases spanning the gap. The CDR3 DNA sequence: TGTGCCAGCAGCTTACTTTCTGGGGAAAGAGCTTTCTTT. Its translation: CASSLLSGERAFF.

The genes are TRBV9 and TRBJ2-6; D might be TRBD1 (6 bases). CDR1 and CDR2 from the germline V gene are SGDLS and YYNGEE. The CDR3 is 15 residues long. V dropped 4 bases and J dropped 4 bases, with 12 bases sitting between them. This chain's CDR3 is CASSTGLAGANVLTF. DNA of the CDR3: TGTGCCAGCAGCACAGGGTTAGCAGGGGCCAACGTCCTGACTTTC.

This clone came up once. The chain employs TRBV5-1 and TRBJ1-2; tentatively, D is TRBD1 (6 bases). Germline CDR1 reads SGHRS; CDR2 reads YFSETQ. V lost 2 bases, J lost 7 bases, and 18 bases lay in between. The CDR3 totals 15 residues. CDR3 bases: TGCGCCAGCAGCTTTGAACTGGACAGTCTTGGTGGCTACACCTTC. Translation gives CASSFELDSLGGYTF. Full variable domain (rest looked up from reference TRBV5-1 and TRBJ1-2): KAGVTQTPRYLIKTRGQQVTLSCSPISGHRSVSWYQQTPGQGLQFLFEYFSETQRNKGNFPGRFSGRQFSNSRSEMNVSTLELGDSALYLCASSFELDSLGGYTFGSGTRLTVV.

The V gene is TRBV7-3, the J gene TRBJ1-1; D is unresolved. The V gene lost 2 bases and the J gene lost 0 bases, with 4 bases spanning the gap. Germline CDR1 reads SGHTA; CDR2 reads FQGTGA. The CDR3 consists of 13 residues. CDR3 nucleotides: TGTGCCAGCAGCTTACAGATGAACACTGAAGCTTTCTTT. It encodes CASSLQMNTEAFF.